This T cell receptor (beta chain) is from a study of tissue T cells after allogeneic stem cell transplantation. Findings and caveats of the study: Across patients, clones rarely overlapped, yet motif clusters were shared tissue-specifically. In patients and mice, blood and spleen missed much of tissue repertoire.

Turning to this clone: Its antigen is unidentified. One end of the junction varies from germline; a read error may be responsible. Other DNA sequences in this specimen translate into the identical CDR3.

Comparators without hematopoietic cell transplant had other cancers, at least five gastrointestinal samples, and no known gastrointestinal disease. The CDR3 sequence is 14 residues long. Germline V lookup: CDR1 KGHDR, CDR2 SFDVKD. This table comes from immunoSEQ multiplex PCR, and its TCRdb copy is limited to in-frame clones, with some not included. The table records about 9,800 clones, 60% to 80% of them present only once. This chain connects TRBV24-1 to TRBJ2-2; TRBD2 matches 9 bases. This TCR was recovered from a male donor aged 60 or older with lung cancer. The sequences come from tissue from the stomach, collected at autopsy. The CDR3 loop reads CATGAGGNTGELFF. Written as DNA, the CDR3 is TGTGCCACCGGGGCGGGAGGGAACACCGGGGAACTGTTTTTT.